Detailed here is one T cell receptor beta chain. What it recognizes is unknown. The data belong to a study of vaccination and CD4 T cells after COVID-19. The wider study: Investigators drew the post-COVID samples a median roughly 98 days after diagnosis, with a range of 35 to 161.

Findings of the study overall: The median SARS-CoV-2-reactive clonotype number increased from around 21 to 38, without statistical significance.

The CDR3 spans 15 residues. V shed 0 bases, J shed 2 bases, and the junction held 4 bases outside the gene matches. Germline V lookup: CDR1 DFQATT, CDR2 SNEGSKA (reference sequence). Cultured CD4+ T cells had their DNA profiled by the Oncomine TCR Beta short-read assay. Genomic DNA extraction was carried out from cultured CD4+ T cells. TCRdb re-called the PCR reads through MiXCR, storing one row per CDR3 protein. This sample yields some 10,000 distinct CDR3 sequences, of which 35% to 50% are seen a single time; over 30% belongs to the top ten. Sample treatment: approximately 9-day PBMC culture with coronavirus spike peptide pools or control peptides (ViraFEST assay). Having spent 10 days in culture, CD4+ T cells were then isolated by negative selection.

Sequenced material: CD4+ T cells from blood, cultured in vitro. This TCR was sampled from a human donor who had recovered from COVID-19. The chain combines TRBV20-1 with TRBJ1-2; 9 positions agree with TRBD1. The CDR3 reads CSARDEDRGNYGYTF. The CDR3 region has the DNA TGCAGTGCTAGAGATGAGGACAGGGGAAACTATGGCTACACCTTC.